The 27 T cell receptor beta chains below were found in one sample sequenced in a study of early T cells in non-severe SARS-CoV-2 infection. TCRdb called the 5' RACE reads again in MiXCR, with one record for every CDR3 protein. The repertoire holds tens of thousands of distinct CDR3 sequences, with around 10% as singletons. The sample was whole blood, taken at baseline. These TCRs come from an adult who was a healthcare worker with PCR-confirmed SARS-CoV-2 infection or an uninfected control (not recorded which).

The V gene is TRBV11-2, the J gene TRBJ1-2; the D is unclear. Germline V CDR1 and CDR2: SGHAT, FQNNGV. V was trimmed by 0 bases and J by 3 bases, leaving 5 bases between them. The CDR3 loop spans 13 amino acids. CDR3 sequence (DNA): TGTGCCAGCAGCTTAGAACGGTACTATGGCTACACCTTC. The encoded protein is CASSLERYYGYTF.

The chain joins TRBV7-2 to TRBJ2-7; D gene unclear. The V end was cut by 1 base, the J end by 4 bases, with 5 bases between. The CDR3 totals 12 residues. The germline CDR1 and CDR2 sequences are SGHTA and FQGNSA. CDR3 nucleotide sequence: TGTGCCAGCAGCTTAGGACAATACGAGCAGTACTTC. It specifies CASSLGQYEQYF.

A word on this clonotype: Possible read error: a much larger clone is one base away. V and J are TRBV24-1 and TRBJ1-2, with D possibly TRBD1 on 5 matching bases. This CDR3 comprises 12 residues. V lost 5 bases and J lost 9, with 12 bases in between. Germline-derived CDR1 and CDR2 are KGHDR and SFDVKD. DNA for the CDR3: TGTGCCACCAGTGGAGGGGTAGGGCGCTACACCTTC. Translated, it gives CATSGGVGRYTF.

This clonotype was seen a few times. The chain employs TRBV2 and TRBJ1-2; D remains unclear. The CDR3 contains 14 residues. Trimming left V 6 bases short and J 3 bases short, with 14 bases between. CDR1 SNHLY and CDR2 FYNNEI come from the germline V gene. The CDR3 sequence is CASRAGNWDYGYTF. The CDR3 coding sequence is TGTGCCAGCAGGGCCGGCAACTGGGACTATGGCTACACCTTC.

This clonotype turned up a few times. CDR3 in amino acids: CASSEEGGAGNEQFF. DNA of the CDR3: TGTGCCAGCAGTGAGGAAGGGGGCGCGGGAAATGAGCAGTTCTTC. V usage is TRBV6-4 and J usage is TRBJ2-1, with a possible D match to TRBD1 (7 bases). The CDR3 runs 15 residues. The germline V and J ends were trimmed by 3 bases and 7 bases, with 16 bases remaining between them. The V gene's germline CDR1 is MRHNA and CDR2 SNTAGT.

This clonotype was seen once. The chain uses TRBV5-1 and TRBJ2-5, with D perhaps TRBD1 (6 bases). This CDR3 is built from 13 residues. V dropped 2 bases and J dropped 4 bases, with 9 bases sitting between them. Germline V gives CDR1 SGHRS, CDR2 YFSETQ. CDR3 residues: CASSFQGPETQYF. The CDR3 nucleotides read TGCGCCAGCAGCTTCCAGGGGCCAGAGACCCAGTACTTC.

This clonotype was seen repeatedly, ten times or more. CDR3 residues: CASSQGQGNTEAFF. The CDR3, as DNA: TGCGCCAGCAGCCAGGGACAGGGGAACACTGAAGCTTTCTTT. This chain links TRBV4-1 with TRBJ1-1; TRBD1 agrees at 9 bases. V shed 3 bases and J 1 base; nucleotides not matched to a gene: 0. Germline loops: CDR1 MGHRA, CDR2 YSYEKL. This CDR3 spans 14 amino acids.

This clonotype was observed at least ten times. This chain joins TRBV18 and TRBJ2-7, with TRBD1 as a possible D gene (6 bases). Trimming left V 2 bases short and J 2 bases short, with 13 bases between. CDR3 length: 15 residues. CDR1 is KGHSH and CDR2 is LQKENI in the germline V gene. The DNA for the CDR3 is TGTGCCAGCTCACCAGAGTCGACAGGTCCCTACGAGCAGTACTTC. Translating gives CASSPESTGPYEQYF.

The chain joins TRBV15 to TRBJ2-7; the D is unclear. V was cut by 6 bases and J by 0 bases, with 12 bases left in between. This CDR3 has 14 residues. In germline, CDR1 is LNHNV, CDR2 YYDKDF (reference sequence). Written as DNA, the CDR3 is TGTGCCACCAGTTTTTCCAGATCCTCCTACGAGCAGTACTTC. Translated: CATSFSRSSYEQYF.

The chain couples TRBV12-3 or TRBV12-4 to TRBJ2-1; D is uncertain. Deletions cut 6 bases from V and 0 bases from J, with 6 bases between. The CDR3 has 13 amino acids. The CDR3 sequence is CASRLNSYNEQFF. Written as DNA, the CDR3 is TGTGCCAGCAGACTCAACTCCTACAATGAGCAGTTCTTC.

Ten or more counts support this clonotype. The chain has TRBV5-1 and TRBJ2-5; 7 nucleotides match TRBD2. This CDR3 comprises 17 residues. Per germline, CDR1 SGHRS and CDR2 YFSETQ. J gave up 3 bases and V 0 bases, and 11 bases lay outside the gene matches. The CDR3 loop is CASSLGASSGAEETQYF. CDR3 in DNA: TGCGCCAGCAGCTTGGGGGCCTCTAGCGGAGCCGAAGAGACCCAGTACTTC.

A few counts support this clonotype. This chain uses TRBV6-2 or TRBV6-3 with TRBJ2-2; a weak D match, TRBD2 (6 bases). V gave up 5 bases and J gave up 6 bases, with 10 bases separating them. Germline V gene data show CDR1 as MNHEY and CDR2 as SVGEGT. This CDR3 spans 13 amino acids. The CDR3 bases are TGTGCCAGCAGTGATAGCGGTCCCGGGGAGCTGTTTTTT. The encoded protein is CASSDSGPGELFF.

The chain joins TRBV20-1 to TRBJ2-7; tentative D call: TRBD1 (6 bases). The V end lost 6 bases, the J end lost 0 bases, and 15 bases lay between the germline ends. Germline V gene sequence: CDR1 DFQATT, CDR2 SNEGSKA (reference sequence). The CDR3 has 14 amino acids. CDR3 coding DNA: TGCAGTGCCGCTGACAGGAGAAGCTCCTACGAGCAGTACTTC. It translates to CSAADRRSSYEQYF.

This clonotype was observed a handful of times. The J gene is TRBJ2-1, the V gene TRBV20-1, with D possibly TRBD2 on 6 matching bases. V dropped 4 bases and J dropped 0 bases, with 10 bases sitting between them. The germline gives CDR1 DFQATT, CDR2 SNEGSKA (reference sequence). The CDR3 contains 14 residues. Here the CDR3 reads CSAKDYSSYNEQFF. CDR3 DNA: TGCAGTGCTAAGGACTACAGCTCCTACAATGAGCAGTTCTTC.

CDR3 DNA sequence: TGTGCCAGCAGCGCTCAGGTGCAAGAGACCCAGTACTTC. It specifies CASSAQVQETQYF. The rearrangement links TRBV11-2 to TRBJ2-5; D unresolved. Germline assignment: CDR1 SGHAT and CDR2 FQNNGV. V was pared by 5 bases and J by 2 bases, with 9 bases between. The CDR3 contains 13 residues.

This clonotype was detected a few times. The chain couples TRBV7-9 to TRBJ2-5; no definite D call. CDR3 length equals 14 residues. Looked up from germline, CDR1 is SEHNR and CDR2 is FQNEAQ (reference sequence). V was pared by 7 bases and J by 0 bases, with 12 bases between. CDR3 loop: CASTQQLNQETQYF. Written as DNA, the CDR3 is TGTGCCAGCACCCAACAACTAAACCAAGAGACCCAGTACTTC.

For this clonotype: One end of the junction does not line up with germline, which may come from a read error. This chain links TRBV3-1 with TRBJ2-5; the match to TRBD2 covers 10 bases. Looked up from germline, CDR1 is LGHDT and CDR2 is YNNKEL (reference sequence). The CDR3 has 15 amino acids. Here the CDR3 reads CVSSQRGGLRETQYF. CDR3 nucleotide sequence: TGTGTCAGCAGCCAGCGGGGGGGGCTGAGAGAGACCCAGTACTTC.

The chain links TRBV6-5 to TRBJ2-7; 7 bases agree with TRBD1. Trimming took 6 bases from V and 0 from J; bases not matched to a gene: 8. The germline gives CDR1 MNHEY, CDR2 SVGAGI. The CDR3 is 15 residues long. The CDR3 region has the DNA TGTGCCAGCAGATCCTGGACAGGCCTCTCCTACGAGCAGTACTTC. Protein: CASRSWTGLSYEQYF.

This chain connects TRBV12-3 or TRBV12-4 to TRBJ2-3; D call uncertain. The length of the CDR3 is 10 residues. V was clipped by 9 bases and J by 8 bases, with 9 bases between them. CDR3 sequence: CARSVGTQYF. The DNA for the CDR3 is TGTGCCAGGAGTGTAGGTACGCAGTATTTT.

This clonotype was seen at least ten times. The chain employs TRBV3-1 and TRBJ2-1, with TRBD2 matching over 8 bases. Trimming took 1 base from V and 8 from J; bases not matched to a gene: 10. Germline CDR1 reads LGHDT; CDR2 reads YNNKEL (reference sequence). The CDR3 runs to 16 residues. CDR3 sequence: CASSQAGIGLAYEQFF. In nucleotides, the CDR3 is TGTGCCAGCAGCCAAGCGGGAATTGGACTAGCTTATGAGCAGTTCTTC.

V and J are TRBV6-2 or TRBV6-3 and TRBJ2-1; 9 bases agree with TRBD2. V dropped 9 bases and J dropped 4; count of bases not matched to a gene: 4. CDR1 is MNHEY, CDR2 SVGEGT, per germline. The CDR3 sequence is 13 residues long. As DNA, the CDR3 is TGTGCCAGTCGACTAGCGGCATACAATGAGCAGTTCTTC. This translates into CASRLAAYNEQFF.

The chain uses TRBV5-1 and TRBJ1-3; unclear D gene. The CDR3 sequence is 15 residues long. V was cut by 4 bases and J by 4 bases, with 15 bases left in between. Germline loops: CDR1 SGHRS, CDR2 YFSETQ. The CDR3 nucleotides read TGCGCCAGCAGCATCGCTCGAACCCCCGGAAACACCATATATTTT. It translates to CASSIARTPGNTIYF.

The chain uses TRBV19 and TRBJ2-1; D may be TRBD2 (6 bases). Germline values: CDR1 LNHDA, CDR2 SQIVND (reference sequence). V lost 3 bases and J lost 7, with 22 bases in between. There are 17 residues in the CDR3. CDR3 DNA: TGTGCCAGTAGTATTGGGGCAGGACGACGGGAGAGGAATGAGCAGTTCTTC. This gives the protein CASSIGAGRRERNEQFF.

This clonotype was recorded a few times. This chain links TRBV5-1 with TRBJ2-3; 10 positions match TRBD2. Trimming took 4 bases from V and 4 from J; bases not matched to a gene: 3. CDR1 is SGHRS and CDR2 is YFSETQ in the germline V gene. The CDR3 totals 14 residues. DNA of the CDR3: TGCGCCAGCAGCCCCGGGACTAGCGCAGATACGCAGTATTTT. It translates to CASSPGTSADTQYF.

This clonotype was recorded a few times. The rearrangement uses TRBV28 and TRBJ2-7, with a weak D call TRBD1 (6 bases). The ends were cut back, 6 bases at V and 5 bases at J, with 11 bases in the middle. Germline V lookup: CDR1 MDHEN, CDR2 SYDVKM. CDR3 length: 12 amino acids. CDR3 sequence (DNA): TGTGCCAGCAGCCCTGACAGGAACGAGCAGTACTTC. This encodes CASSPDRNEQYF. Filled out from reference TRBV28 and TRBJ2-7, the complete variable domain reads DVKVTQSSRYLVKRTGEKVFLECVQDMDHENMFWYRQDPGLGLRLIYFSYDVKMKEKGDIPEGYSVSREKKERFSLILESASTNQTSMYLCASSPDRNEQYFGPGTRLTVT.

CDR3 loop: CASSLGYFVTQYF. CDR3 DNA: TGTGCCAGCAGTTTAGGCTATTTCGTGACCCAGTACTTC. V and J are TRBV28 and TRBJ2-5; D is uncertain. Germline CDR1 is MDHEN and CDR2 is SYDVKM. The length of the CDR3 is 13 residues. The V and J ends lost 2 bases and 7 bases respectively, with 11 bases between them.

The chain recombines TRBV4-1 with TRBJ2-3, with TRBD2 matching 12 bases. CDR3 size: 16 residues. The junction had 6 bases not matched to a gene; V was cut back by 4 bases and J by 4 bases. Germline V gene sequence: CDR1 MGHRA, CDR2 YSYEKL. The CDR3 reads CASSPLAGGMSDTQYF. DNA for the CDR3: TGCGCCAGCAGCCCGCTAGCGGGAGGGATGTCAGATACGCAGTATTTT.